The TCR beta chain described here comes from a study of technical replicates of blood from a few donors. The count of this clone is one. Data came from immunoSEQ multiplex PCR; TCRdb stores just in-frame clones and leaves some out. The data hold under 90,000 clones, with approximately 94% observed a single time. After removal of 4 bases from V and 1 base from J, the junction contained 2 bases not matched to a gene. Per the germline V gene, CDR1 is SEHNR and CDR2 is FQNEAQ (reference sequence). The CDR3 spans 14 residues. This rearrangement joins TRBV7-9 to TRBJ2-7, with 9 bases fitting TRBD2. This TCR derives from a human donor in good health. Sample: T cells isolated from PBMCs. The CDR3 spells CASSWTSESYEQYF. CDR3 in DNA: TGTGCCAGCAGCTGGACTAGCGAGTCCTACGAGCAGTACTTC.